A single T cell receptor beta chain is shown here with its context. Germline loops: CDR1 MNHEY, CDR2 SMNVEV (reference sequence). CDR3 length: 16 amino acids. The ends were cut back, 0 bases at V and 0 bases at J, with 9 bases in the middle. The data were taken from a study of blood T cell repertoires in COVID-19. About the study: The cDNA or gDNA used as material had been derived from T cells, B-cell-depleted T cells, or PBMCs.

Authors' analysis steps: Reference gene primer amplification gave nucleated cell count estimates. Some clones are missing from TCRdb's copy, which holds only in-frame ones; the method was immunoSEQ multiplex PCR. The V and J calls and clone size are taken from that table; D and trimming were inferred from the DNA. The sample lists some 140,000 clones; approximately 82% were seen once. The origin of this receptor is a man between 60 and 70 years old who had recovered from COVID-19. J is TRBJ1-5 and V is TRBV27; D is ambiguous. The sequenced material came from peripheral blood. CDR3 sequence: CASSLSGVYSNQPQHF. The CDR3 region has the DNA TGTGCCAGCAGTTTATCGGGCGTCTATAGCAATCAGCCCCAGCATTTT.